These T cell receptor beta chains were read from a single sample in a study of technical replicates of blood from four donors. Some clones are missing from TCRdb's copy, which holds only in-frame ones; the method was immunoSEQ multiplex PCR. Of some 62,000 clones in the sample, around 87% are singletons; the top ten hold 5.2%. Sequenced: PBMCs. Every receptor here comes from a human donor in good health. Some clones in this sample may be carry-over from other donors' samples. Each CDR3 is given with its conserved first and last residue. D genes are given only for firm matches. Clone sizes are given selectively: once, few, many, or a class where the clone is expanded.

TRBV6-5	-	TRBJ1-6	few	CASSAQENSPLHF	TGTGCCAGCAGTGCACAGGAGAATTCACCCCTCCACTTT
TRBV5-1	TRBD2	TRBJ2-1	once	CASSFWERGDNEQFF	TGCGCCAGCAGCTTTTGGGAGCGGGGGGACAATGAGCAGTTCTTC
TRBV2	-	TRBJ1-1	-	CASSARTSNTEAFF	TGTGCCAGCAGTGCTAGGACATCCAACACTGAAGCTTTCTTT
TRBV5-8	-	TRBJ2-4	once	CASSSVGLRAKNIQYF	TGTGCCAGCAGCTCGGTGGGGCTAAGAGCCAAAAACATTCAGTACTTC
TRBV4-3	-	TRBJ2-3	-	CASSQDSGSSDTQYF	TGCGCCAGCAGCCAAGATAGCGGATCATCAGATACGCAGTATTTT
TRBV9	TRBD2	TRBJ2-3	-	CASSVGGGTSGGASDTQYF	TGTGCCAGCAGCGTAGGAGGGGGAACTAGCGGGGGGGCCTCAGATACGCAGTATTTT
TRBV30	-	TRBJ2-1	-	CAWISSSYNEQFF	TGTGCCTGGATCTCCAGCTCCTACAATGAGCAGTTCTTC
TRBV27	TRBD2	TRBJ2-3	-	CASSSGEFFTDTQYF	TGTGCCAGCAGTAGCGGGGAATTTTTCACAGATACGCAGTATTTT
TRBV21-1	-	TRBJ2-3	-	CASSSNSGGITDTQYF	TGTGCCAGCAGCTCCAACAGCGGGGGGATCACAGATACGCAGTATTTT
TRBV9	TRBD1	TRBJ1-1	-	CASSATGDTEAFF	TGTGCCAGCAGCGCGACAGGGGACACTGAAGCTTTCTTT
TRBV7-9	-	TRBJ1-1	-	CASSVREGETEAFF	TGTGCCAGCAGCGTCAGGGAGGGTGAAACTGAAGCTTTCTTT
TRBV29-1	TRBD2	TRBJ2-1	-	CSVGREGNEQFF	TGCAGCGTCGGGCGGGAGGGGAATGAGCAGTTCTTC
TRBV30	TRBD1	TRBJ1-2	once	CAWTEQGQGYTF	TGTGCCTGGACCGAACAGGGACAGGGCTACACCTTC
TRBV18	TRBD2	TRBJ2-1	-	CASSPLLAGGHFNEQFF	TGTGCCAGCTCACCACTATTAGCGGGGGGGCATTTCAATGAGCAGTTCTTC